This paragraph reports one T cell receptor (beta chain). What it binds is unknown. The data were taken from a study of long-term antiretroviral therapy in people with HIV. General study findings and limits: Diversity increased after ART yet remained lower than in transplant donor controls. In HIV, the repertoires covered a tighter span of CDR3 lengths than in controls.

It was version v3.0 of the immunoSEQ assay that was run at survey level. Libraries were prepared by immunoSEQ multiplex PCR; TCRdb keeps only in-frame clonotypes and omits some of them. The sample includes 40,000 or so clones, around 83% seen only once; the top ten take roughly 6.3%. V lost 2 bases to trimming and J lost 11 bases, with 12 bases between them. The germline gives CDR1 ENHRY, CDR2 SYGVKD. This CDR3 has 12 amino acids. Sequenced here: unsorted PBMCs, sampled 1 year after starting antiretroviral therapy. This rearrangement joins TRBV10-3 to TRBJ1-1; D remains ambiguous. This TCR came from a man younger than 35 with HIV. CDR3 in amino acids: CAISETAQVAFF. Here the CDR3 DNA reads TGTGCCATCAGTGAGACAGCTCAGGTGGCTTTCTTT.